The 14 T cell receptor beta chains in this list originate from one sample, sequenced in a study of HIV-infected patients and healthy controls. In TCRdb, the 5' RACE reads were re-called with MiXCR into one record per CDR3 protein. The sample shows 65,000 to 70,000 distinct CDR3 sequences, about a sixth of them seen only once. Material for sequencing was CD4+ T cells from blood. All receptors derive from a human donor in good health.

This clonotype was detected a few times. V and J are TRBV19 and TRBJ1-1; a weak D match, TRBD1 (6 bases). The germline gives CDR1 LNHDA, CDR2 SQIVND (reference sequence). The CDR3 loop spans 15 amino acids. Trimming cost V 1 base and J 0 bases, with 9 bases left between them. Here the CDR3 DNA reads TGTGCCAGTAGTATAGCGGGGGGGCTGAACACTGAAGCTTTCTTT. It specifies CASSIAGGLNTEAFF.

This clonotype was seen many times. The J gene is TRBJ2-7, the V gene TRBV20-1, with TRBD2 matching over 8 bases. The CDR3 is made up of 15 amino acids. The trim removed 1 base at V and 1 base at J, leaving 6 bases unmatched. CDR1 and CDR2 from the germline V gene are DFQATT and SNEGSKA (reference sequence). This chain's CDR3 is CSARVELAASYEQYF. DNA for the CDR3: TGCAGTGCTAGAGTTGAACTAGCGGCATCCTACGAGCAGTACTTC.

CDR3: CASSLTLGQPQHF. CDR3 bases: TGTGCCAGCAGCCTGACTTTGGGGCAGCCCCAGCATTTT. V and J are TRBV7-2 and TRBJ1-5; unclear D gene. This CDR3 is 13 amino acids long. With 5 bases removed from V and 7 bases from J, the gap between germline ends came to 12 bases. CDR1 is SGHTA and CDR2 is FQGNSA in the germline V gene. The complete variable domain, with remaining parts taken from reference TRBV7-2 and TRBJ1-5, reads GAGVSQSPSNKVTEKGKDVELRCDPISGHTALYWYRQSLGQGLEFLIYFQGNSAPDKSGLPSDRFSAERTGGSVSTLTIQRTQQEDSAVYLCASSLTLGQPQHFGDGTRLSIL.

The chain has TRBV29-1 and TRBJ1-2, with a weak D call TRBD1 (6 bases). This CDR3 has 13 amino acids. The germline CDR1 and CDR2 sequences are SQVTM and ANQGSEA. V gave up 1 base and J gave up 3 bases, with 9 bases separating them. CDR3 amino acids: CSVEGTADYGYTF. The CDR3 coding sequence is TGCAGCGTTGAAGGGACAGCAGACTATGGCTACACCTTC.

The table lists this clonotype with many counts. In DNA, the CDR3 is TGTGCCAGCAGTTACTCGGTCGGCAGGCCGAATGAAAAACTGTTTTTT. It specifies CASSYSVGRPNEKLFF. This chain connects TRBV6-6 to TRBJ1-4, with no clear D. Germline lookup yields CDR1 MNHNY and CDR2 SVGAGI (reference sequence). The CDR3 contains 16 residues. V lost 0 bases and J 5 bases, leaving 13 bases between the germline ends.

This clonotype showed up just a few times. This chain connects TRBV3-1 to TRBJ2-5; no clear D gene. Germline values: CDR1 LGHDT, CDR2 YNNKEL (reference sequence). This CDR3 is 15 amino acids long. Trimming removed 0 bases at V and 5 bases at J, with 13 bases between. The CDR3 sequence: CASSQDLYGTETQYF. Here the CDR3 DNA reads TGTGCCAGCAGCCAAGATCTATATGGCACGGAGACCCAGTACTTC.

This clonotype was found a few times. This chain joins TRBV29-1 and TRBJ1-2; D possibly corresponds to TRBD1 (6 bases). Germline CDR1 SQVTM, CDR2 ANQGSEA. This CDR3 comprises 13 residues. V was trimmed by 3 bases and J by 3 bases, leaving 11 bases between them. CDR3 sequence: CSVDRGYDYGYTF. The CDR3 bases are TGCAGCGTTGATAGGGGGTACGACTATGGCTACACCTTC.

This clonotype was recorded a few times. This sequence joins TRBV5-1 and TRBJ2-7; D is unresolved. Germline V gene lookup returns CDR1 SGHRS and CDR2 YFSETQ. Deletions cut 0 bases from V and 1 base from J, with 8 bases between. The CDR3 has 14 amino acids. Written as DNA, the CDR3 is TGCGCCAGCAGCTTGGCACCACCTTCCTACGAGCAGTACTTC. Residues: CASSLAPPSYEQYF.

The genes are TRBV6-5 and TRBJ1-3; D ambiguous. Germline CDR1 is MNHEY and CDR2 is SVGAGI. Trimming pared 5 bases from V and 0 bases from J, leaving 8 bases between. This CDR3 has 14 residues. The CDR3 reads CASSALGSGNTIYF. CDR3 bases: TGTGCCAGCAGTGCCTTGGGCTCTGGAAACACCATATATTTT.

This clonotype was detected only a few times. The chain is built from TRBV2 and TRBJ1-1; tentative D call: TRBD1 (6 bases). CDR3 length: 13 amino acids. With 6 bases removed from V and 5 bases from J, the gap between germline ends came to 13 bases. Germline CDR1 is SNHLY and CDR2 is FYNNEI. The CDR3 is CASRTGLGTEAFF. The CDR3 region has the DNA TGTGCCAGCAGGACAGGATTGGGGACTGAAGCTTTCTTT.

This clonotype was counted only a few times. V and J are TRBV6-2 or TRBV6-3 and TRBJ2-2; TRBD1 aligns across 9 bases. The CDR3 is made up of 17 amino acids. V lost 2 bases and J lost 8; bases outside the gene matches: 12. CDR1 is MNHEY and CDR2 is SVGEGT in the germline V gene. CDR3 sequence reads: CASSYPPRTGDVGELFF. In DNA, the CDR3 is TGTGCCAGCAGTTACCCCCCTAGGACAGGGGATGTAGGGGAGCTGTTTTTT.

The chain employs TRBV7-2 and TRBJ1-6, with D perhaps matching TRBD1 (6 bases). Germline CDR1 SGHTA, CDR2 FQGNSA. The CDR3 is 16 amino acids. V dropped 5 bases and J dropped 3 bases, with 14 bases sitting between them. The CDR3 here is CASSAQGTLYNSPLHF. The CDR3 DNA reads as TGTGCCAGCAGCGCACAGGGCACCCTCTATAATTCACCCCTCCACTTT.

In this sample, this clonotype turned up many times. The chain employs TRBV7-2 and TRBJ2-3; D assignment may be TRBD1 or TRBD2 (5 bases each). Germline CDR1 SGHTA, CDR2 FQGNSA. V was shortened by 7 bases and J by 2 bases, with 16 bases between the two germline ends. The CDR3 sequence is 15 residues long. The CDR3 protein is CASKRWGSNTDTQYF. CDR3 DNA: TGTGCCAGCAAAAGGTGGGGGAGTAACACAGATACGCAGTATTTT.

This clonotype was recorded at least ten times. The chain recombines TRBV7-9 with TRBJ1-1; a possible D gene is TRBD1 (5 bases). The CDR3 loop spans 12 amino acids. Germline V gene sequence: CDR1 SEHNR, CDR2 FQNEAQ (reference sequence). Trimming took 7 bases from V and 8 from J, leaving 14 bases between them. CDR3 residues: CASTQGAGEAFF. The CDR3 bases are TGTGCCAGCACCCAAGGGGCTGGGGAAGCTTTCTTT.